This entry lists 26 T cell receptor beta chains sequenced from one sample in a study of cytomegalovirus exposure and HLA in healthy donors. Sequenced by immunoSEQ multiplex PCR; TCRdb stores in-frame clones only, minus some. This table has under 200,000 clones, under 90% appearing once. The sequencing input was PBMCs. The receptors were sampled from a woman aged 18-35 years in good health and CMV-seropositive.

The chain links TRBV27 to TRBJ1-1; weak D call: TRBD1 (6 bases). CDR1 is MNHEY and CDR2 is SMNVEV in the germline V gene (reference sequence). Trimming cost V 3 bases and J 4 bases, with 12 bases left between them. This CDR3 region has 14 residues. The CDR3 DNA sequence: TGTGCCAGCAGTTTCACAGGGCTTGGCACTGAAGCTTTCTTT. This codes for CASSFTGLGTEAFF.

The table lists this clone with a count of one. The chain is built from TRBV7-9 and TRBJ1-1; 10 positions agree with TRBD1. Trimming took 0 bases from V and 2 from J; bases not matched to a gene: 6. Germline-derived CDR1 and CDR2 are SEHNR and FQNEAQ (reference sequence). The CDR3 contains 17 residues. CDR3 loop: CASSLAGRQGANTEAFF. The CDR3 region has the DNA TGTGCCAGCAGCTTAGCTGGACGACAGGGGGCAAACACTGAAGCTTTCTTT.

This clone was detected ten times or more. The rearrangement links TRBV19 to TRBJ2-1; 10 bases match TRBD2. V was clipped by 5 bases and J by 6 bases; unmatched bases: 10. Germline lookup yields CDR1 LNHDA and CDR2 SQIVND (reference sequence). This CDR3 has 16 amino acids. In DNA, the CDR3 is TGTGCCAGTAGTCCGGCGACTAGCGGGCTAGGCAATGAGCAGTTCTTC. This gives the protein CASSPATSGLGNEQFF.

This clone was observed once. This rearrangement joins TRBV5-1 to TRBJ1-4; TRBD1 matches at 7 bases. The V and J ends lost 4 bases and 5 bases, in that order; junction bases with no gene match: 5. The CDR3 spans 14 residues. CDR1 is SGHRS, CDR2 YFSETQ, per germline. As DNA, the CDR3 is TGCGCCAGCAGCCCCGGGACAGCGAATGAAAAACTGTTTTTT. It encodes CASSPGTANEKLFF.

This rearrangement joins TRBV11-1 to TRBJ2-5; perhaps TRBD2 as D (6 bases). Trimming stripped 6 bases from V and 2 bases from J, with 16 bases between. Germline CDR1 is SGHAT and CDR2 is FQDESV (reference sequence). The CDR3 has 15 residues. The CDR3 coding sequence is TGTGCCAGCAGTGTTCCTAGCGTTGGGCAAGAGACCCAGTACTTC. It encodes CASSVPSVGQETQYF.

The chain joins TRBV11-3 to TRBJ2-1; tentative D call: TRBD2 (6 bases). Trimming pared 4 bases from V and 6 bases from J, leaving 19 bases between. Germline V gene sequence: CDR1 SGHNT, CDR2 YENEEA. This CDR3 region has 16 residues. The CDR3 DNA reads TGTGCCAGCAGCTCCTACCGTGAGGTTAGCGGCAATGAGCAGTTCTTC. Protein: CASSSYREVSGNEQFF.

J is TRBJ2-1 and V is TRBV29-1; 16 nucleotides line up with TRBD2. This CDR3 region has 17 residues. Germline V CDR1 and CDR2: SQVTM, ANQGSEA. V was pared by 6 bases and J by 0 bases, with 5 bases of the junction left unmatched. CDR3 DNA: TGCAGCGTAGAGGGACTAGCGGGAGGGGGCTCCTACAATGAGCAGTTCTTC. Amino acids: CSVEGLAGGGSYNEQFF.

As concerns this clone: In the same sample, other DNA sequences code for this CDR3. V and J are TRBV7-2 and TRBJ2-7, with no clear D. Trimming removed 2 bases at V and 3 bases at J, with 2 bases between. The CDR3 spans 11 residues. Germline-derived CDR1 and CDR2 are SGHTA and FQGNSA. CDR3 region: CASSLLYEQYF. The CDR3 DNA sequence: TGTGCCAGCAGCTTACTCTACGAGCAGTACTTC. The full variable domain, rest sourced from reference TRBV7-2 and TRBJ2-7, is GAGVSQSPSNKVTEKGKDVELRCDPISGHTALYWYRQSLGQGLEFLIYFQGNSAPDKSGLPSDRFSAERTGGSVSTLTIQRTQQEDSAVYLCASSLLYEQYFGPGTRLTVT.

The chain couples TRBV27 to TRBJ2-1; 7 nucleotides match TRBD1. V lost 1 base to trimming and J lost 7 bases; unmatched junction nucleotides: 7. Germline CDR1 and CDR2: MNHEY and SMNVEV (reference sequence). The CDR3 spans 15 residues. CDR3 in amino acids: CASSLLGGTGNEQFF. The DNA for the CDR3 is TGTGCCAGCAGTTTATTAGGGGGCACGGGGAATGAGCAGTTCTTC.

Written as DNA, the CDR3 is TGTGCCAGCATATTAACAGATACGCAGTATTTT. Translating it yields CASILTDTQYF. V usage is TRBV7-9 and J usage is TRBJ2-3; D remains ambiguous. Between the trimmed V and J ends, which lost 7 bases and 3 bases, there was a span of 5 bases. This CDR3 has 11 amino acids. CDR1 is SEHNR, CDR2 FQNEAQ, per germline (reference sequence).

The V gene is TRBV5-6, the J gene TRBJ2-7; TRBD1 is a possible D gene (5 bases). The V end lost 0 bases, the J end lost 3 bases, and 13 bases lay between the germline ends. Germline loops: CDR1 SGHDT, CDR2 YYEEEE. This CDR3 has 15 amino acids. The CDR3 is CASSLGQGLYYEQYF. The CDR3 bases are TGTGCCAGCAGCTTGGGGCAGGGTCTTTACTACGAGCAGTACTTC.

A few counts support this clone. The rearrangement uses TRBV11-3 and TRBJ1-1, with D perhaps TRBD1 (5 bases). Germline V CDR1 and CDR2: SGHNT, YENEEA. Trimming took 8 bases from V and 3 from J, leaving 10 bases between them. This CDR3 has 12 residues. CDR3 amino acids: CASRGVYTEAFF. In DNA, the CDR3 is TGTGCCAGCCGGGGGGTATACACTGAAGCTTTCTTT.

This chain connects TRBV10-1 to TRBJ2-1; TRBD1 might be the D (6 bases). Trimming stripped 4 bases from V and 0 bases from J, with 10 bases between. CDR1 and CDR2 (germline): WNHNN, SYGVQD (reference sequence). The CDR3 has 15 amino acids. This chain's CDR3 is CASSGGQSSYNEQFF. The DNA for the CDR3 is TGCGCCAGCAGTGGCGGACAGAGCTCCTACAATGAGCAGTTCTTC.

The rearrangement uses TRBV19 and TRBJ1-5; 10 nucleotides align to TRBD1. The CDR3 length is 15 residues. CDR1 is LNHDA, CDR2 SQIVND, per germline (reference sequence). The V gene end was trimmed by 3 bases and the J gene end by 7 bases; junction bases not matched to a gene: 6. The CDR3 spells CASSIQGQGLQPQHF. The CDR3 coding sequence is TGTGCCAGTAGTATTCAGGGACAGGGGTTACAGCCCCAGCATTTT. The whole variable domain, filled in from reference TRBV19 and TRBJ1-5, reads DGGITQSPKYLFRKEGQNVTLSCEQNLNHDAMYWYRQDPGQGLRLIYYSQIVNDFQKGDIAEGYSVSREKKESFPLTVTSAQKNPTAFYLCASSIQGQGLQPQHFGDGTRLSIL.

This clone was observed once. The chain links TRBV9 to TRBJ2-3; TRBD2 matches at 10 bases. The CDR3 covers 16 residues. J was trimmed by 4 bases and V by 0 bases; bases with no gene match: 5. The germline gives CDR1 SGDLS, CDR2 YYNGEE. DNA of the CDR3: TGTGCCAGCAGCGTAGTAGCGGGAGGAAGGGCAGATACGCAGTATTTT. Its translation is CASSVVAGGRADTQYF.

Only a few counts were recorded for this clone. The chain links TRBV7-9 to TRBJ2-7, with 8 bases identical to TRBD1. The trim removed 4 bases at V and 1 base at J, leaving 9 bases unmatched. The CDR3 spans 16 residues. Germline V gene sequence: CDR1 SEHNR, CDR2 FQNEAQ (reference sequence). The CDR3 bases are TGTGCCAGCAGCTCCACGAGGACAGGGTTATCCTACGAGCAGTACTTC. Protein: CASSSTRTGLSYEQYF.

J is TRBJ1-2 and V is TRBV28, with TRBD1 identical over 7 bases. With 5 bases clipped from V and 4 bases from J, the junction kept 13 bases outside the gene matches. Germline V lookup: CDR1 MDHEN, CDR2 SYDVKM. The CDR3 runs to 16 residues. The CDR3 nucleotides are TGTGCCAGCAGTGCTACTGACAGGGCGCCTTCCTATGGCTACACCTTC. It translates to CASSATDRAPSYGYTF.

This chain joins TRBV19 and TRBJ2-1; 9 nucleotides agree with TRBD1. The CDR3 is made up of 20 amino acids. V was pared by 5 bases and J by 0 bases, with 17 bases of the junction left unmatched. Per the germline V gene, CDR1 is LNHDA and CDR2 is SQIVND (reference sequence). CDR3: CASSPLQGASASSSYNEQFF. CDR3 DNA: TGTGCCAGTAGTCCCTTACAGGGGGCGAGCGCCTCGAGCTCCTACAATGAGCAGTTCTTC.

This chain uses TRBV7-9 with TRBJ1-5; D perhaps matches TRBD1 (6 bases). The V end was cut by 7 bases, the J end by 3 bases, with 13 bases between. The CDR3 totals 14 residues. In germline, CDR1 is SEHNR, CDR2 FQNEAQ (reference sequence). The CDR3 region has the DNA TGTGCCAGCACCCCGGGGGGGCTCAATCAGCCCCAGCATTTT. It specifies CASTPGGLNQPQHF.

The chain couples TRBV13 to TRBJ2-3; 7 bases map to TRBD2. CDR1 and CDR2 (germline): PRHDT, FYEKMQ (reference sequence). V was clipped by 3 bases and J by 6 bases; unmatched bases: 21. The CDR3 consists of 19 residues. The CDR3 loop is CASSFSLSRGGSRSDTQYF. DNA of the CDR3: TGTGCCAGCAGCTTCTCTCTATCACGAGGCGGGAGTCGTTCGGATACGCAGTATTTT.

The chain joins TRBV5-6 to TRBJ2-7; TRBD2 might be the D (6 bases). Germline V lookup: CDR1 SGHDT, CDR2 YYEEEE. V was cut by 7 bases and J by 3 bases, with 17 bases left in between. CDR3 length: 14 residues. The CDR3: CASVAGGIGYEQYF. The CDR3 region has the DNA TGTGCCAGCGTCGCGGGCGGGATCGGCTACGAGCAGTACTTC.

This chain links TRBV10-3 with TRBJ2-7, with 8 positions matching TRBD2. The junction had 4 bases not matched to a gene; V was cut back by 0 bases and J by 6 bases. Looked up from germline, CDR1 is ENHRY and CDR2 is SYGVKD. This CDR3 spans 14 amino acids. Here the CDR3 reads CAISESTAGGEQYF. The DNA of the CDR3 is TGTGCCATCAGTGAGTCGACGGCGGGGGGCGAGCAGTACTTC.

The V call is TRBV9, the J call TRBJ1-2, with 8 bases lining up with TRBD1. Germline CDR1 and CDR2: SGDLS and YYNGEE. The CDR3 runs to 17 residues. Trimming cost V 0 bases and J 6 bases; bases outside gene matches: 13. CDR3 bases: TGTGCCAGCAGCGTAGGTGGGTGGACAGGGTTAAGGGATGGCTACACCTTC. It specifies CASSVGGWTGLRDGYTF.

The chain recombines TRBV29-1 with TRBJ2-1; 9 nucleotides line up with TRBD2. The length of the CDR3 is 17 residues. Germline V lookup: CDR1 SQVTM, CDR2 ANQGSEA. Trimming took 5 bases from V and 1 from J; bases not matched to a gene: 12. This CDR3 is CSVPRGSGSTSYNEQFF. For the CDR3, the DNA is TGCAGCGTTCCCCGGGGTAGCGGGAGTACTTCCTACAATGAGCAGTTCTTC.

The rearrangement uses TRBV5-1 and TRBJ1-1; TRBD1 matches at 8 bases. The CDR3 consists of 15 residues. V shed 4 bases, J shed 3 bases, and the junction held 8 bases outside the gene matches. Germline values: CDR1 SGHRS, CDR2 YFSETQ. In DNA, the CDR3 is TGCGCCAGCAGCCTCGACAGGGGTGGTCACACTGAAGCTTTCTTT. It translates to CASSLDRGGHTEAFF. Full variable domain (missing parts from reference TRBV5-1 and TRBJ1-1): KAGVTQTPRYLIKTRGQQVTLSCSPISGHRSVSWYQQTPGQGLQFLFEYFSETQRNKGNFPGRFSGRQFSNSRSEMNVSTLELGDSALYLCASSLDRGGHTEAFFGQGTRLTVV.

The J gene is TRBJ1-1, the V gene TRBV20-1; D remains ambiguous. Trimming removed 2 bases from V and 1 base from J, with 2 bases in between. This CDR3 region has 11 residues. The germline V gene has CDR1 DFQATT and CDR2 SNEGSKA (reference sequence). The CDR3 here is CSARRNTEAFF. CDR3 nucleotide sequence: TGCAGTGCTAGACGGAACACTGAAGCTTTCTTT.